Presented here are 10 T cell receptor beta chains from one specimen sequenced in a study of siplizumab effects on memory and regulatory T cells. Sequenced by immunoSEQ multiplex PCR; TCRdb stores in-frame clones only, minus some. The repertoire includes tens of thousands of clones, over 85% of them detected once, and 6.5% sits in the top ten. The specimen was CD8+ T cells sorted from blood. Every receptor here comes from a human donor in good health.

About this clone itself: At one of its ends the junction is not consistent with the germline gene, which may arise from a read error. Here the CDR3 reads CASSPLTSGINEQYF. For the CDR3, the DNA is TGTGCTAGCAGCCCCTTGACTAGCGGGATCAACGAGCAGTACTTC. The genes are TRBV7-7 and TRBJ2-7; 11 bases match TRBD2. The germline V gene encodes CDR1 SSHAT and CDR2 FNYEAQ (reference sequence). This CDR3 spans 15 amino acids.

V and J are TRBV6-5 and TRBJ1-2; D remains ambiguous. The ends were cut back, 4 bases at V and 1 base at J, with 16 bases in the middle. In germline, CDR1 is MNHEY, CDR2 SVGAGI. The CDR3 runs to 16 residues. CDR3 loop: CASSSTQRRNNYGYTF. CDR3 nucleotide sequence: TGTGCCAGCAGTTCCACCCAGCGAAGGAATAACTATGGCTACACCTTC.

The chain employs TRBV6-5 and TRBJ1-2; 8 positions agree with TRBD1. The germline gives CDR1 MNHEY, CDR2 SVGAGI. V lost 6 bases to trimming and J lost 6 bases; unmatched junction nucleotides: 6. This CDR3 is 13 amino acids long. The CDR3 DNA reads TGTGCCAGCAGCATGGACAGGGCGGATGGCTACACCTTC. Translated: CASSMDRADGYTF.

In DNA, the CDR3 is TGTGCCAGCAGCCTACAGGGGGCGGATGGCTACACCTTC. This gives the protein CASSLQGADGYTF. V usage is TRBV5-8 and J usage is TRBJ1-2; 9 bases align to TRBD1. Trimming took 4 bases from V and 6 from J; bases not matched to a gene: 4. Germline V lookup: CDR1 SGHTS, CDR2 YDEGEE. CDR3 size: 13 residues.

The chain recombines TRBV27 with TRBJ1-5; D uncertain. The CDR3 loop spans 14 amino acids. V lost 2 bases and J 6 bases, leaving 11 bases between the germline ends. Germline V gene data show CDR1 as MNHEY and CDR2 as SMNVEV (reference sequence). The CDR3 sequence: CASSLAGKSQPQHF. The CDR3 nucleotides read TGTGCCAGCAGTTTAGCGGGGAAGAGTCAGCCCCAGCATTTT.

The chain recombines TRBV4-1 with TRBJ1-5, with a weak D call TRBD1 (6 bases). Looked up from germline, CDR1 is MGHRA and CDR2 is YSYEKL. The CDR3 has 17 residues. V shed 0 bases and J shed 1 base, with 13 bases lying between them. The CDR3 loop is CASSQEPGQLSNQPQHF. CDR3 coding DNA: TGCGCCAGCAGCCAAGAGCCCGGACAGCTCAGCAATCAGCCCCAGCATTTT.

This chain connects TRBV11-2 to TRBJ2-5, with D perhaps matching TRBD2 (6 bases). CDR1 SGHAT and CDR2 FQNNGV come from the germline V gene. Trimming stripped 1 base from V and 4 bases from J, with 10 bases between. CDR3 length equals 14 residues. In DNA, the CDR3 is TGTGCCAGCAGCTTAGTAGCGGACCGAGAGACCCAGTACTTC. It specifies CASSLVADRETQYF.

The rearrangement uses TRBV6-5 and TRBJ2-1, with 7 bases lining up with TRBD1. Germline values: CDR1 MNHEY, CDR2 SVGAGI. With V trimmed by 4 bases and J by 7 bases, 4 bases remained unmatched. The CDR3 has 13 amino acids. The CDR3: CASSLGQQNEQFF. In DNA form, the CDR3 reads TGTGCCAGCAGTTTGGGACAGCAGAATGAGCAGTTCTTC.

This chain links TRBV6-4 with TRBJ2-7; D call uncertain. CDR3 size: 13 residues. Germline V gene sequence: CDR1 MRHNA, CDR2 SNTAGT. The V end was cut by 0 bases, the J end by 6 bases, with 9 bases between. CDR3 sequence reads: CASSDSEYSEQYF. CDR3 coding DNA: TGTGCCAGCAGTGACTCCGAGTATTCCGAGCAGTACTTC.

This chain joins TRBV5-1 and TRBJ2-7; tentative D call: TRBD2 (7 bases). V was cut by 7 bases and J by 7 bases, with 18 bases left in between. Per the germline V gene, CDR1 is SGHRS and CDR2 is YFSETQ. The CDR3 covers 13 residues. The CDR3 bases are TGCGCCAGCCGCATGACGGGGGGCGGGGAGCAGTACTTC. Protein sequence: CASRMTGGGEQYF.